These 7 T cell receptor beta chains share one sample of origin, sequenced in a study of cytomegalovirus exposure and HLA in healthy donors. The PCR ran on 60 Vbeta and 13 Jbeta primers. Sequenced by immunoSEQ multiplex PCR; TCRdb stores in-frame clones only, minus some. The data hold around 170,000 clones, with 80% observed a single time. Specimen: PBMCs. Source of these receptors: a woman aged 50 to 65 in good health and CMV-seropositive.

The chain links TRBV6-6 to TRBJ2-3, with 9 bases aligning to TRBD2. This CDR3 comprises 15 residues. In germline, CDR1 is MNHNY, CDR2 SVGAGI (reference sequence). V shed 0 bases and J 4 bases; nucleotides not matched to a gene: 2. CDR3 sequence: CASSYSGGGADTQYF. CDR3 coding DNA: TGTGCCAGCAGTTACTCGGGCGGGGGGGCAGATACGCAGTATTTT.

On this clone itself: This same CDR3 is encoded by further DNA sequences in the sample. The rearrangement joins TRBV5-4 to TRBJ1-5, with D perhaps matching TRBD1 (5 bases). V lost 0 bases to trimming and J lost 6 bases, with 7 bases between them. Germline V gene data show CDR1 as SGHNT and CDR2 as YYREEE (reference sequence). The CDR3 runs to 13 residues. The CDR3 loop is CASSLAGGQPQHF. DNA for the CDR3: TGTGCCAGCAGCTTGGCCGGGGGTCAGCCCCAGCATTTT.

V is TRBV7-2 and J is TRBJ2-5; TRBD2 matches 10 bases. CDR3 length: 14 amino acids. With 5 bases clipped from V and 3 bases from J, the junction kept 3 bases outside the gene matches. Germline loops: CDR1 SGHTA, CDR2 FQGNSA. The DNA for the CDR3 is TGTGCCAGCAGCCGTGGACTAGCGGAAGAGACCCAGTACTTC. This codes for CASSRGLAEETQYF.

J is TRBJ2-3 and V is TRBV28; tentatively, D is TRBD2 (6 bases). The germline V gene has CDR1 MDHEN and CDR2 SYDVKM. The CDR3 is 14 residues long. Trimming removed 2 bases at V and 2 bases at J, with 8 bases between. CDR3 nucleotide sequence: TGTGCCAGCAGTTTAGAGCGGGTCACAGATACGCAGTATTTT. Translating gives CASSLERVTDTQYF.

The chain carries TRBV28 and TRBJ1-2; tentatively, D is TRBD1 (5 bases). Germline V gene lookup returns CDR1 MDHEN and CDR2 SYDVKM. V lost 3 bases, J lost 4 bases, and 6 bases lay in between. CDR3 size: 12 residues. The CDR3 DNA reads TGTGCCAGCAGTTTCACAGGCTATGGCTACACCTTC. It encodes CASSFTGYGYTF.

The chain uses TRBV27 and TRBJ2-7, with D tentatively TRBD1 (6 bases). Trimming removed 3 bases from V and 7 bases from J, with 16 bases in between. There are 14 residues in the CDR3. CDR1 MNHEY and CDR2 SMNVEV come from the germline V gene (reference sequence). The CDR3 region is CASSLDSQRGEQYF. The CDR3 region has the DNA TGTGCCAGCAGTTTGGACAGCCAGAGAGGGGAGCAGTACTTC.

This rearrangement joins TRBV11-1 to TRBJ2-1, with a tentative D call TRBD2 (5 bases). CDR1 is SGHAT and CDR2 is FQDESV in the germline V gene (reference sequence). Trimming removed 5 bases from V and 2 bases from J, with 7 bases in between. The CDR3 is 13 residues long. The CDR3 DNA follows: TGTGCCAGCAGCCTGAGGGCCTACAATGAGCAGTTCTTC. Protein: CASSLRAYNEQFF.